Listed below are T cell receptor beta chains from one sample, sequenced in a study of blood T cells in healthy people across ages. From the 5' RACE reads, TCRdb called clonotypes with MiXCR, one entry per CDR3 protein. Here the sample spans 800,000 or so distinct CDR3 sequences, approximately 25% being singletons. A further study also used this sample, focusing on T cells of mothers and their children.

Source material: blood. These TCRs come from a boy aged 5 to 17 in good health. Both conserved end residues are trimmed from each CDR3. Rows may omit the clone size; those that give it use once, few, many or a size class.

few	TRBV3-1	TRBJ2-7	ASNQRGRRDEQY
NA	TRBV11-2	NA	ASSLIAGRETQY
NA	TRBV4-3	NA	ASSQATGSAYEQY
NA	TRBV25-1	TRBJ1-1	ASSTHTEAF
NA	TRBV20-1	TRBJ1-1	SAGHNTEAF
NA	TRBV20-1	TRBJ1-4	SARESPNEKLF
few	TRBV27	TRBJ2-1	ASSLRDLGNEQF
few	TRBV5-4	TRBJ2-3	ASSSLREKEDTQY
few	TRBV5-6	TRBJ2-1	ASRLRGGYNEQF
few	TRBV6-1	TRBJ2-4	ASRQLASRDIQY
few	TRBV28	TRBJ2-7	ASSSLAASSYEQY
NA	TRBV20-1	TRBJ2-3	SAPTSGLTDTQY
NA	TRBV29-1	TRBJ2-1	SVEGQGHNEQF
NA	TRBV7-6	TRBJ2-5	ASSHGVETQY
many	TRBV14	TRBJ2-1	ASSQGSSSPYNEQF
few	TRBV12-3/TRBV12-4	TRBJ1-1	ASHQTGANTEAF
few	TRBV2	TRBJ1-5	ASSEREPEFQPQH
NA	TRBV24-1	TRBJ1-5	ATSDEVQGGNQPQH
NA	TRBV7-9	TRBJ1-1	ASSGFRGAEGGTEAF
once	TRBV28	TRBJ2-1	ASSAPKGGYNEQF
few	TRBV7-2	TRBJ2-3	ASSLAILAGFGDTQY
NA	TRBV5-4	TRBJ2-5	ASGAGTLQETQY
few	TRBV7-9	TRBJ1-1	ASSLTGGPPEAF